What follows is one TCR beta chain and its context. No cognate antigen has been identified for it. No base-level quality is on record; no much larger clone is a single base apart. The sample is drawn from a study of cytomegalovirus exposure and HLA in healthy donors (dated by TCRdb to about 2017). Background for the entire study: According to an earlier analysis of several hundred of the donors, roughly 180 million T cells yielded 117 million unique TCR beta sequences and 250 to 350 Gb of sequence data. Alongside the repertoire data, information on donor age, sex, ethnicity and CMV serostatus was compiled. Among about 400 genotyped donors of the cohort, an average of around 220,000 unique TCR beta nucleotide sequences was sequenced per donor, of which about 20% were non-productive. All discovery cohort repertoires had been generated using a single sequencing platform. The study combined high-throughput TCR immunosequencing, statistical association of individual TCRs with disease status, and machine learning to predict cytomegalovirus infection status. In an earlier analysis of 500 to 650 of the donors, high-throughput TCR beta sequencing was used to judge whether each TCR beta V gene segment behaved as functional or pseudogenic. The later analysis used no new phenotypic data to find candidate immune exposures, relying instead on TCR beta sequences and their occurrence across donors. Because of strong linkage in the cohort, five DR-DQ haplotypes were treated as single units for association and clustering. The T cell repertoires of some 670 subjects were profiled by immunosequencing and related to cytomegalovirus serostatus. Genome-wide SNP genotypes for about three fifths of the roughly 670 donors were used in a later genetic analysis, which treated that subset as a discovery cohort. HLA typing included class I and class II loci at four-digit resolution. Of the roughly 400 genotyped donors, roughly 85% fell in the genetic ancestry cluster associated with self-reported Caucasian donors. Besides the first cohort of roughly 700 subjects, a separate validation cohort made up of 95 to 150 different subjects was used. The study aimed to test whether cataloging public T cell receptors could reveal signatures of past pathogen exposure. The number of typed donors differed by locus: 629-630 for A, B, C, DRB1 and DQB1; 500 to 550 for DQA1; 606 for DPA1; and roughly 490 for DPB1. An early release that covered more than 550 HLA-typed donors contained approximately 300 gigabases of sequencing data and around 85 million unique TCR sequences. In a later analysis, previously published TCR beta repertoires from about 640 donors were re-analyzed and high-resolution HLA genotyping was added so that TCR occurrence patterns could be studied. Findings and caveats that apply to the study as a whole: A later analysis found that HLA-associated TCR beta chains were more clonally expanded and had lower generation probabilities than equally common non-associated chains. In a later analysis, some 17,000 TCR beta sequences were associated with specific HLA alleles at a false discovery rate of 0.05. The study gave a list of 150 to 200 TCR beta chains associated with cytomegalovirus. Most TCR sequences were seen in very few donors, while some public TCRs were found in many individuals. When HLA alleles, especially DR and DQ, strongly co-occurred, TCR associations were difficult to assign to individual alleles. In a later genetic analysis, fewer N-insertions in productive TCRs were reported among donors in an Asian-associated ancestry cluster than the roughly 700-donor mean. An earlier analysis of approximately 590 of the donors showed that most TCR beta V segments appeared in productive rearrangements either about 87% or about 30% of the time, which broadly matched IMGT annotations. Because HLA typing was unavailable for some donors at each locus, only the typed subset was used in association tests. A later analysis found that most CMV-associated TCR beta chains appeared HLA-restricted, with HLA associations seemingly driven largely by CMV exposure. This cohort had only TCR beta chains sequenced, and the lack of alpha or paired-chain data limited which features could be detected. According to a later analysis, TCR association rates differed among HLA loci, with DRB1 alleles showing the most associated TCRs and HLA-C alleles showing the fewest. Presence/absence analyses assumed roughly uniform sequencing depth across donors, an assumption that may not hold. Immune exposure information for the cohort was limited to CMV serostatus. The authors suggested that the approach could potentially be extended to other disease states and immunological phenotypes. Linkage disequilibrium might explain the correlated functional status among segregating V segments, but an unknown experimental factor could not be excluded. A further reported finding was that TCR beta sequences accurately predicted the HLA-A and HLA-B alleles for most subjects in the first cohort. In vitro tests confirmed that a few of the cytomegalovirus-associated TCR beta chains recognize cytomegalovirus antigens. In both the original and validation cohorts, the classifier was reported to diagnose cytomegalovirus status with high specificity and sensitivity. About 17 rarely observed V segments, including chromosome 9 orphons, were excluded from the earlier analysis of some 590 of the donors because counts were too low. The sequencing pipeline was judged likely to have produced a cluster of highly shared sequence variants as a technical artifact. V-gene and J-gene trimming of TCR beta chains was associated with a missense DCLRE1C variant in a later genetic analysis, and the association was replicated in an independent cohort. Some IMGT-functional V segments, including TRBV6-2 and TRBV6-3, could not be told apart with the 87-base-pair reads, so those segments were excluded. In a later analysis, several top co-occurrence clusters were reported to appear linked to parvovirus B19, influenza, CMV and Epstein-Barr virus.

Trimming removed 0 bases from V and 4 bases from J, leaving 12 bases between the germline ends. The CDR3, from cysteine to phenylalanine, totals 15 residues. The sequence is cut down to CDR3 DNA, 45 bases in frame from base 1. Via the germline V gene, CDR1 is SGHVS and CDR2 FQNEAQ. The library was made by the immunoSEQ multiplex PCR assay. A mixture of 60 forward primers for TCR Vbeta segments and 13 reverse primers for TCR Jbeta segments was used in the multiplex PCR. The CDR3 region of rearranged TCR beta genes was amplified from genomic DNA with a multiplex PCR assay. The amplified TCR beta libraries were sequenced on the Illumina HiSeq System as 87-base-pair reads. The original methods were these. A later analysis counted about 82 million unique TCR beta chains across the 700 or so repertoires, and around 12 million of these chains were shared by at least two donors. To remove PCR and sequencing errors, raw reads were error-corrected and collapsed into unique sequences using a nearest-neighbor algorithm that merged closely related sequences. V, D and J gene segments were assigned by aligning CDR3 sequences to IMGT reference sequences. For a sequence to be retained, a match of at least six nucleotides was required to both a V gene segment and a J gene segment. Rearrangements were called productive when the CDR3 lacked stop codons and stayed in frame with V and J; all others were non-productive. CDR3 was defined by IMGT convention, running from the second conserved V-encoded cysteine to the conserved J-encoded phenylalanine. Sequences without an unambiguous match to a single V gene segment were excluded from the earlier analysis of 450 to 750 of the donors. An earlier analysis of 587 of the donors called V segments functional above 56.7% productive rearrangements and segregating when the between-donor standard deviation exceeded 5%. To diagnose cytomegalovirus status from the catalog of TCR beta chain sequences, a statistical classification framework was built. V and J gene assignment, in a later analysis, came from comparing TCR nucleotide sequences with IMGT/GENE-DB human TR gene sequences. The TCRdist pipeline was used in a later analysis to assign CDR3 sequences and most-parsimonious VDJ recombination scenarios. A later analysis defined each TCR beta chain by its CDR3 amino acid sequence plus V-gene family, and excluded reads lacking a unique V-gene family. A later analysis removed 592 highly shared, low-generation-probability nucleotide sequences to deal with suspected cross-contamination and a sequencing artifact. A later analysis calculated a clonal expansion index for each public chain from normalized within-repertoire ranks of inferred template counts. Generation probabilities in a later analysis came from a VDJ recombination model fitted to out-of-frame rearrangements, and those results were checked against IGoR. In a later analysis, TCR-TCR, TCR-HLA and TCR-CMV co-occurrence was scored with hypergeometric tests, and a repertoire-size bias correction was applied to TCR pairs. False discovery rates were estimated in a later analysis by permuting HLA or CMV assignments 20 times. In a later analysis, co-occurring TCRs were grouped using DBSCAN, with TCRdist sequence similarity added in when clustering inside HLA-allele-positive subsets. For co-occurrence clustering, repertoires with fewer than 30,000 or more than 120,000 public chains were excluded, along with five repertoires with anomalous nucleotide sharing. TCRdb stores this immuneACCESS table with in-frame sequences only. Part of the clones is absent; in the studies checked, under half of the shortfall reflects unresolved V genes, and no reason is known for the rest. V and J calls and clone size are those listed in that table; D and trimming were worked out from the DNA. For this sample the table gives about 110,000 clones, of which around 84% were detected only once. Roughly 1.2% of the sample rests with the top ten.

The cohort consisted of fewer than 700 healthy bone marrow donors. At the time of sampling, all cohort members were nominally healthy, though unrecorded immune exposures were likely present. The donor tested CMV seronegative and was one of the 352 seronegative cohort members. Every donor gave a peripheral blood sample, and the peripheral blood mononuclear cells from that sample were used for TCR beta sequencing. Genomic DNA was extracted from the blood cell samples with the Qiagen DNeasy Blood Extraction Kit. The sequence is built from TRBV7-8 and TRBJ1-2; the D region possibly corresponds to TRBD1 (5 bases align). The sequence was obtained from a woman aged 25-40 years in good health and CMV-seronegative. Sequences were obtained from PBMCs. This receptor carries the CDR3 CASSLARQGSYGYTF. Here is the DNA: TGTGCCAGCAGCTTAGCGCGCCAGGGATCCTATGGCTACACCTTC.